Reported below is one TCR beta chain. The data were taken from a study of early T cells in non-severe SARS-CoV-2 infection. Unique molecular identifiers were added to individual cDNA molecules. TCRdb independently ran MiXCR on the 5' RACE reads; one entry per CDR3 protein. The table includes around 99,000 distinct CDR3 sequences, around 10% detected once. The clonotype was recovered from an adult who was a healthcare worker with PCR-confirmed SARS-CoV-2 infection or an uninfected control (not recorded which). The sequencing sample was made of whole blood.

This chain's CDR3 is CASSESQGILFPAFF. The CDR3 DNA follows: TGCGCCAGCAGTGAATCACAGGGAATCTTATTCCCAGCTTTCTTT. J is TRBJ1-1 and V is TRBV10-1; tentatively, D is TRBD1 (6 bases). The CDR3 runs to 15 residues. Germline values: CDR1 WNHNN, CDR2 SYGVQD (reference sequence). The V and J ends lost 3 bases and 10 bases respectively, with 21 bases between them.